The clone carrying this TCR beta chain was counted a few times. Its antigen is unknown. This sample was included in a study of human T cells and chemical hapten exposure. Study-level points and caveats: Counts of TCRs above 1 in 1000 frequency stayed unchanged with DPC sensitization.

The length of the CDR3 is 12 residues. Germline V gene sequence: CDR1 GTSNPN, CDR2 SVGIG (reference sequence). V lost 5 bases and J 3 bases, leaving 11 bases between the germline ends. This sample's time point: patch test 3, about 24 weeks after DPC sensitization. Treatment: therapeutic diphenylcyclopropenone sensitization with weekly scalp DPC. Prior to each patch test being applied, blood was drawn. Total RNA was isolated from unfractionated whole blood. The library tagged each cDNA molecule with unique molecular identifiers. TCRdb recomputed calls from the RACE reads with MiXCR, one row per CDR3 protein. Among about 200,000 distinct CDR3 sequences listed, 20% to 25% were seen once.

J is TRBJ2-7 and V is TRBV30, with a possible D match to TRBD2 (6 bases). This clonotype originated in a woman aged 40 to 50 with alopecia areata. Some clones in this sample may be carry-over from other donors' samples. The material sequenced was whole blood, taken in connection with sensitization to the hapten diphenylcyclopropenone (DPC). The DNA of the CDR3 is TGTGCCTGGGCGGGACTTAGCTACGAGCAGTACTTC. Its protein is CAWAGLSYEQYF.